These 14 T cell receptor beta chains originate from one sample sequenced in a study of preoperative IRX-2 immunotherapy in early breast cancer. Produced via immunoSEQ multiplex PCR; TCRdb's table is partial and in-frame only. Of over 60,000 clones in the sample, approximately 93% are singletons; the top ten hold under 2%. The treatment was: preoperative locoregional IRX-2 cytokine immunotherapy. Sampling was done from a patient treated with IRX-2 immunotherapy. These receptors originate from a human donor with breast cancer.

This sequence joins TRBV11-2 and TRBJ2-1; the match to TRBD2 covers 9 bases. The CDR3 length is 16 residues. Looked up from germline, CDR1 is SGHAT and CDR2 is FQNNGV. V was pared by 3 bases and J by 7 bases, with 10 bases of the junction left unmatched. The CDR3 DNA follows: TGTGCCAGCAGCTTCTCAAGCGGGAGGCCCGGAAATGAGCAGTTCTTC. Translating gives CASSFSSGRPGNEQFF.

The table lists this clone with a count of one. The chain recombines TRBV4-3 with TRBJ2-2; 7 nucleotides line up with TRBD2. This CDR3 has 14 residues. The junction had 5 bases not matched to a gene; V was cut back by 5 bases and J by 5 bases. Germline CDR1 reads LGHNA; CDR2 reads YSLEER. This CDR3 reads CASSGLVRTGELFF. The DNA for the CDR3 is TGCGCCAGCAGCGGACTAGTTCGGACCGGGGAGCTGTTTTTT.

The V gene is TRBV2, the J gene TRBJ1-1, with D perhaps TRBD1 (5 bases). The ends were cut back, 8 bases at V and 5 bases at J, with 21 bases in the middle. This CDR3 contains 15 residues. Per germline, CDR1 SNHLY and CDR2 FYNNEI. CDR3 nucleotides: TGTGCCAGCTCCCGAAGAGCCAGGGTGGAGACTGAAGCTTTCTTT. It specifies CASSRRARVETEAFF. The variable domain in full, with the rest retrieved from reference TRBV2 and TRBJ1-1, is EPEVTQTPSHQVTQMGQEVILRCVPISNHLYFYWYRQILGQKVEFLVSFYNNEISEKSEIFDDQFSVERPDGSNFTLKIRSTKLEDSAMYFCASSRRARVETEAFFGQGTRLTVV.

The chain joins TRBV19 to TRBJ2-7; D not resolved. V was pared by 5 bases and J by 6 bases, with 23 bases between. Germline V gene lookup returns CDR1 LNHDA and CDR2 SQIVND (reference sequence). The CDR3 sequence is 16 residues long. The CDR3 region has the DNA TGTGCCAGTAGTCTGATGGCCCGAACCTTTCCGTCCGAGCAGTACTTC. It yields the protein CASSLMARTFPSEQYF.

The chain links TRBV9 to TRBJ1-4, with 8 bases lining up with TRBD1. V lost 0 bases to trimming and J lost 5 bases; unmatched junction nucleotides: 0. Per germline, CDR1 SGDLS and CDR2 YYNGEE. The CDR3 runs to 14 residues. CDR3 nucleotides: TGTGCCAGCAGCGTAGGACAGGGGAATGAAAAACTGTTTTTT. Translation: CASSVGQGNEKLFF.

The chain uses TRBV4-3 and TRBJ2-1; no firm D call. Germline V CDR1 and CDR2: LGHNA, YSLEER. The CDR3 consists of 13 residues. Trimming removed 1 base at V and 6 bases at J, with 7 bases between. CDR3 bases: TGCGCCAGCAGCCAAGCTATTCTCAATGAGCAGTTCTTC. Residues: CASSQAILNEQFF.

The rearrangement links TRBV7-2 to TRBJ2-1; D is unclear. CDR3 length equals 14 residues. Trimming left V 5 bases short and J 4 bases short, with 12 bases between. CDR1 SGHTA and CDR2 FQGNSA come from the germline V gene. The CDR3 region is CASSQERAYNEQFF. CDR3 nucleotide sequence: TGTGCCAGCAGCCAGGAGCGAGCGTACAATGAGCAGTTCTTC.

This rearrangement joins TRBV10-3 to TRBJ1-1; weak D call: TRBD1 (5 bases). V was trimmed by 4 bases and J by 1 base, leaving 7 bases between them. The V gene's germline CDR1 is ENHRY and CDR2 SYGVKD. The CDR3 totals 13 residues. The CDR3 loop reads CAISVGGNTEAFF. In DNA form, the CDR3 reads TGTGCCATCAGTGTCGGGGGGAACACTGAAGCTTTCTTT.

V is TRBV20-1 and J is TRBJ2-7; D is possibly TRBD1 (5 bases). The CDR3 spans 11 residues. Germline values: CDR1 DFQATT, CDR2 SNEGSKA (reference sequence). The CDR3 protein is CSPTVSYEQYF. DNA for the CDR3: TGCAGCCCGACAGTATCCTACGAGCAGTACTTC.

The chain recombines TRBV5-1 with TRBJ2-7; possible D gene TRBD1, 5 bases. There are 13 residues in the CDR3. The V gene lost 1 base and the J gene lost 6 bases, with 11 bases spanning the gap. Germline V gene data show CDR1 as SGHRS and CDR2 as YFSETQ. CDR3 sequence (DNA): TGCGCCAGCAGCTTGTTACAGGCTTCCGAGCAGTACTTC. Amino acid sequence: CASSLLQASEQYF.

This chain uses TRBV28 with TRBJ2-3; D is possibly TRBD1 (5 bases). The ends were cut back, 5 bases at V and 6 bases at J, with 21 bases in the middle. The CDR3 is 16 residues long. Germline V gene data show CDR1 as MDHEN and CDR2 as SYDVKM. CDR3 amino acids: CASSTSGRVLGDTQYF. The CDR3 coding sequence is TGTGCCAGCAGTACATCGGGCAGGGTCTTAGGGGATACGCAGTATTTT.

This chain joins TRBV27 and TRBJ1-6; TRBD1 agrees at 9 bases. Losses at the gene ends were 6 bases for V and 13 bases for J; bases not matched to a gene: 13. The CDR3 consists of 15 residues. Germline values: CDR1 MNHEY, CDR2 SMNVEV (reference sequence). The CDR3 is CASRKTGTGSVPLHF. The CDR3, as DNA: TGTGCCAGCAGGAAAACCGGGACAGGGTCGGTTCCCCTCCACTTT.

The chain links TRBV15 to TRBJ2-7, with D maybe TRBD2 (6 bases). The V gene's germline CDR1 is LNHNV and CDR2 YYDKDF (reference sequence). The CDR3 has 14 residues. The ends were cut back, 3 bases at V and 0 bases at J, with 9 bases in the middle. CDR3 DNA: TGTGCCACCAGCAGGGGCGGGGTCTCCTACGAGCAGTACTTC. It encodes CATSRGGVSYEQYF.

The CDR3 sequence: CATRTSEQFF. For the CDR3, the DNA is TGTGCCACCCGGACTAGCGAGCAGTTCTTC. This chain joins TRBV25-1 and TRBJ2-1; 8 bases are a match to TRBD2. Trimming at V came to 10 bases and at J to 10 bases, leaving 3 bases not matched to a gene. The CDR3 contains 10 residues. Germline-derived CDR1 and CDR2 are MGHDK and SYGVNS. Full variable domain (outside the CDR3, taken from reference TRBV25-1 and TRBJ2-1): EADIYQTPRYLVIGTGKKITLECSQTMGHDKMYWYQQDPGMELHLIHYSYGVNSTEKGDLSSESTVSRIRTEHFPLTLESARPSHTSQYLCATRTSEQFFGPGTRLTVL.